These T cell receptor beta chains were read from a single sample in a study of shared clonotypes between healthy human individuals. Repertoires were generated with immunoSEQ multiplex PCR, while TCRdb's copy carries only in-frame clones and drops some. The sample has under 2,500,000 clones, around 95% seen once. The sequenced sample consisted of naive CD4+ T cells sorted from blood. These receptor sequences come from a man younger than 35 in good health. CDR3s leave out the opening cysteine and the closing phenylalanine or tryptophan.

cdr3_length: 11
v_call: TRBV28
j_call: TRBJ2-7
cdr3_aa: ASSNAPLYEQY

cdr3_length: 13
v_call: TRBV6-1
j_call: TRBJ2-7
cdr3_aa: ASSVERTGIYEQY

cdr3_length: 12
v_call: TRBV10-3
j_call: TRBJ2-7
cdr3_aa: AISESTGSYEQY

cdr3_length: 9
v_call: TRBV7-2
j_call: TRBJ1-4
cdr3_aa: ASSLANKLF

cdr3_length: 15
v_call: TRBV5-4
j_call: TRBJ2-5
cdr3_aa: ASSLRLAGGTSETQY

cdr3_length: 13
v_call: TRBV28
j_call: TRBJ1-5
cdr3_aa: ASSLPTGVGQPQH

cdr3_length: 12
v_call: TRBV29-1
j_call: TRBJ1-2
cdr3_aa: SVEDGEVGYGYT

cdr3_length: 11
v_call: TRBV6-1
j_call: TRBJ1-1
cdr3_aa: ASRQGVNTEAF

cdr3_length: 11
v_call: TRBV7-2
j_call: TRBJ1-1
cdr3_aa: ASTTGSNTEAF

cdr3_length: 12
v_call: TRBV7-8
j_call: TRBJ2-7
cdr3_aa: ASSLGGTSLEQY

cdr3_length: 12
v_call: TRBV7-2
j_call: TRBJ2-5
cdr3_aa: ASSVRQGQETQY

cdr3_length: 13
v_call: TRBV25-1
j_call: TRBJ2-2
cdr3_aa: ASTQGAGYTGELF

cdr3_length: 12
v_call: TRBV29-1
j_call: TRBJ1-2
cdr3_aa: SAALQGQGYGYT

cdr3_length: 13
v_call: TRBV5-8
j_call: TRBJ1-5
cdr3_aa: ASSPVSTGGQPQH

cdr3_length: 12
v_call: TRBV29-1
j_call: TRBJ2-1
cdr3_aa: SVDSGRTYNEQF

cdr3_length: 12
v_call: TRBV7-9
j_call: TRBJ2-1
cdr3_aa: ASSSGGLYNEQF

cdr3_length: 12
v_call: TRBV10-3
j_call: TRBJ2-3
cdr3_aa: AISDRESTDTQY

cdr3_length: 12
v_call: TRBV19
j_call: TRBJ2-4
cdr3_aa: ASSIGISKNIQY

cdr3_length: 10
v_call: TRBV10-2
j_call: TRBJ2-3
cdr3_aa: ASGTLTDTQY

cdr3_length: 13
v_call: TRBV30
j_call: TRBJ1-1
cdr3_aa: AWSALSGGRTEAF

cdr3_length: 14
v_call: TRBV7-9
j_call: TRBJ2-1
cdr3_aa: ASSLGTSGRENEQF